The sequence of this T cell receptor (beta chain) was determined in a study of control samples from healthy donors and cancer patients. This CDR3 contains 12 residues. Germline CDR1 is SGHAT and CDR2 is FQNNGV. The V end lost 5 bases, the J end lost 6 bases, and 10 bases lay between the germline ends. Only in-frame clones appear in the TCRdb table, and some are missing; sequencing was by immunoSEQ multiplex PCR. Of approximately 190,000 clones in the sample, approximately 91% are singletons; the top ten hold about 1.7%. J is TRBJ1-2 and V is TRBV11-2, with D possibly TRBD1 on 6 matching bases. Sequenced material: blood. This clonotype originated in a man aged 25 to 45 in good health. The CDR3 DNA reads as TGTGCCAGCAGCCGAGACAGGAATGGCTACACCTTC. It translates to CASSRDRNGYTF.